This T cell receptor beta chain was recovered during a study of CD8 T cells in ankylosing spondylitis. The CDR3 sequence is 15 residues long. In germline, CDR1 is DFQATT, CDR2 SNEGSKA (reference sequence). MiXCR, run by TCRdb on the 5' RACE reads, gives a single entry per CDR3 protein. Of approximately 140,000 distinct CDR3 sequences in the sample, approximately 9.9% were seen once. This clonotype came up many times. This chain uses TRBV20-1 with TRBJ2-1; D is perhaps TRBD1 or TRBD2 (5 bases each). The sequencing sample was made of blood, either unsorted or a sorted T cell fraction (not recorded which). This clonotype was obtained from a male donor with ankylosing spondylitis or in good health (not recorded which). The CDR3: CRVDGGSMRLNEQFF. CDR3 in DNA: TGCAGGGTCGATGGGGGAAGCATGCGCTTGAATGAGCAGTTCTTC.